Shown below are 13 T cell receptor beta chains from a single sample sequenced in a study of regulatory T cells in long-lasting Graves disease. Noted time point: persistent/refractory GD, antithyroid drugs over 5 years with positive TRAb. The TCR library was made from RNA extracted from PBMCs. Arm-PCR of CDR3 regions and iRepertoire HTBI primers were used to build TCR beta libraries. TCRdb re-called the multiplex PCR reads with MiXCR, one entry per CDR3 protein. Among 450,000 or so distinct CDR3 sequences, around 20% were seen once, and the ten largest hold 7% to 9.5%. Sequencing used peripheral blood mononuclear cells (PBMCs), obtained when the disease was refractory, from a patient treated with antithyroid drugs. The origin of the receptors is a female donor with Graves disease.

The table lists this clonotype with many counts. The chain combines TRBV6-1 with TRBJ2-7; the match to TRBD1 covers 8 bases. Germline V gene lookup returns CDR1 MNHNS and CDR2 SASEGT. V shed 6 bases and J 4 bases; nucleotides not matched to a gene: 14. The CDR3 length is 16 residues. The CDR3 DNA follows: TGTGCCAGCAGCGGCCCCGGTGGCAGGGGGCCGTACGAGCAGTACTTC. Its protein product is CASSGPGGRGPYEQYF.

This clonotype was seen at least ten times. The chain couples TRBV11-2 to TRBJ1-1, with 8 bases matching TRBD1. The length of the CDR3 is 13 residues. Germline V gene sequence: CDR1 SGHAT, CDR2 FQNNGV. With V trimmed by 4 bases and J by 7 bases, 5 bases remained unmatched. CDR3 in DNA: TGTGCCAGCAGCTCAGGGGGCTACCTTGAAGCTTTCTTT. Protein: CASSSGGYLEAFF.

In the case of this clonotype: This may arise from a read error, as a much more abundant clone is one base away. As DNA, the CDR3 is TGTGCCAGCAGTTATCTGATGGCGGTAACCTACGAGCAGTACTTC. This sequence encodes CASSYLMAVTYEQYF. The chain is built from TRBV27 and TRBJ2-7; D is undetermined. V lost 4 bases and J lost 2, with 15 bases in between. Germline CDR1 MNHEY, CDR2 SMNVEV (reference sequence). The CDR3 is 15 residues long.

There are many counts of this clonotype. The chain recombines TRBV11-1 with TRBJ2-1; 7 bases align to TRBD1. This CDR3 comprises 13 residues. V lost 5 bases, J lost 10 bases, and 8 bases stayed unmatched. CDR1 is SGHAT, CDR2 FQDESV, per germline (reference sequence). CDR3 in amino acids: CASSPKDRAEQFF. The DNA for the CDR3 is TGTGCCAGCAGCCCCAAAGACAGGGCCGAGCAGTTCTTC.

This chain connects TRBV5-1 to TRBJ1-5; D uncertain. This CDR3 spans 15 amino acids. Deletions cut 0 bases from V and 4 bases from J, with 11 bases between. Per the germline V gene, CDR1 is SGHRS and CDR2 is YFSETQ. CDR3 nucleotides: TGCGCCAGCAGCTTGGAAGGGTTCGGGAATCAGCCCCAGCATTTT. Translated, it gives CASSLEGFGNQPQHF.

This clonotype was counted between two and nine times. This rearrangement joins TRBV7-2 to TRBJ1-1; 7 bases match TRBD1. V lost 3 bases to trimming and J lost 2 bases; unmatched junction nucleotides: 6. CDR1 is SGHTA and CDR2 is FQGNSA in the germline V gene. The CDR3 is made up of 15 amino acids. The CDR3 sequence: CASSLRQGINTEAFF. DNA of the CDR3: TGTGCCAGCAGCTTGAGACAGGGTATAAACACTGAAGCTTTCTTT.

The chain recombines TRBV15 with TRBJ1-6; TRBD1 is a possible D gene (5 bases). The V and J ends lost 0 bases and 10 bases respectively, with 7 bases between them. Per the germline V gene, CDR1 is LNHNV and CDR2 is YYDKDF (reference sequence). CDR3 length: 13 amino acids. The CDR3 nucleotides are TGTGCCACCAGCAGAGATCGGGGGTCACCCCTCCACTTT. Protein sequence: CATSRDRGSPLHF.

This sequence joins TRBV2 and TRBJ1-5, with unresolved D. Germline CDR1 reads SNHLY; CDR2 reads FYNNEI. This CDR3 has 14 amino acids. The V gene lost 7 bases and the J gene lost 0 bases, with 10 bases spanning the gap. CDR3 region: CASKRESSNQPQHF. CDR3 coding DNA: TGTGCCAGCAAAAGGGAAAGTAGCAATCAGCCCCAGCATTTT.

The DNA of the CDR3 is TGTGCCAGCAGGAGCGGGGGGCAAATTCGGGCCGAAGCTTTCTTT. Translated: CASRSGGQIRAEAFF. The chain combines TRBV3-1 with TRBJ1-1; D may be TRBD1 (6 bases). In germline, CDR1 is LGHDT, CDR2 YNNKEL (reference sequence). V gave up 6 bases and J gave up 8 bases, with 22 bases separating them. The CDR3 sequence is 15 residues long.

The chain recombines TRBV28 with TRBJ1-5; perhaps TRBD1 as D (6 bases). This CDR3 spans 16 amino acids. V lost 6 bases, J lost 6 bases, and 21 bases lay in between. The germline V gene encodes CDR1 MDHEN and CDR2 SYDVKM. This CDR3 is CASRSIRTGRTQPQHF. The CDR3 region has the DNA TGTGCCAGCAGAAGTATCCGTACAGGGAGGACTCAGCCCCAGCATTTT.

The chain carries TRBV6-2 or TRBV6-3 and TRBJ1-5, with D uncertain. Trimming removed 0 bases from V and 5 bases from J, with 8 bases in between. The CDR3 is 14 residues long. Germline V gene sequence: CDR1 MNHEY, CDR2 SVGEGT. This CDR3 reads CASSYSGSDQPQHF. As DNA, the CDR3 is TGTGCCAGCAGTTACTCTGGATCGGATCAGCCCCAGCATTTT.

This clonotype was counted at least ten times. The rearrangement joins TRBV3-1 to TRBJ2-7; tentative D call: TRBD1 (6 bases). Germline V gene lookup returns CDR1 LGHDT and CDR2 YNNKEL (reference sequence). Trimming stripped 4 bases from V and 4 bases from J, with 17 bases between. CDR3 size: 15 residues. As DNA, the CDR3 is TGTGCCAGCAGCCTAGACGCCGGGACATTGTACGAGCAGTACTTC. It translates to CASSLDAGTLYEQYF.

This clonotype was counted between two and nine times. The V call is TRBV5-5, the J call TRBJ2-7; TRBD2 matches 9 bases. Germline lookup yields CDR1 SGHKS and CDR2 YYEKEE (reference sequence). With V trimmed by 0 bases and J by 5 bases, 9 bases remained unmatched. The CDR3 is made up of 16 amino acids. DNA of the CDR3: TGTGCCAGCAGCTTGGAAGGTCTAGCGGGGTTGGACGAGCAGTACTTC. This gives the protein CASSLEGLAGLDEQYF. Full variable domain (rest looked up from reference TRBV5-5 and TRBJ2-7): DAGVTQSPTHLIKTRGQQVTLRCSPISGHKSVSWYQQVLGQGPQFIFQYYEKEERGRGNFPDRFSARQFPNYSSELNVNALLLGDSALYLCASSLEGLAGLDEQYFGPGTRLTVT.